The clone carrying this T cell receptor beta chain was found many times. Both iRepertoire HTBI primers and Arm-PCR of CDR3 regions were used to build the TCR beta libraries. As processed by the authors: Identification yielded around 68 TRBV and about 15 TRBJ segments across samples. Using its own MiXCR run on the multiplex PCR reads, TCRdb lists one record per CDR3 protein. The V and J calls and clone size come from TCRdb's table, not from the authors' own analysis. Here the sample spans roughly 500,000 distinct CDR3 sequences, less than 15% being singletons. Time point meaning: newly diagnosed GD, antithyroid drugs for less than 3 months. Extracted RNA from PBMCs served as the source of the TCR library. The data were obtained in a study of regulatory T cells in long-lasting Graves disease. The V gene's germline CDR1 is LGHDT and CDR2 YNNKEL (reference sequence). This CDR3 spans 16 amino acids. Trimming left V 3 bases short and J 3 bases short, with 18 bases between.

The same data also went into a second study, on T cells in Graves' hyperthyroidism and ophthalmopathy.

This chain joins TRBV3-1 and TRBJ2-7; no firm D call. The sample in question was peripheral blood mononuclear cells (PBMCs), obtained at new diagnosis, from a patient treated with antithyroid drugs. The sequence came from a man younger than 45 with Graves disease. The CDR3 here is CASSHTVARTIYEQYF. CDR3 nucleotides: TGTGCCAGCAGCCACACCGTGGCGAGGACGATCTACGAGCAGTACTTC.